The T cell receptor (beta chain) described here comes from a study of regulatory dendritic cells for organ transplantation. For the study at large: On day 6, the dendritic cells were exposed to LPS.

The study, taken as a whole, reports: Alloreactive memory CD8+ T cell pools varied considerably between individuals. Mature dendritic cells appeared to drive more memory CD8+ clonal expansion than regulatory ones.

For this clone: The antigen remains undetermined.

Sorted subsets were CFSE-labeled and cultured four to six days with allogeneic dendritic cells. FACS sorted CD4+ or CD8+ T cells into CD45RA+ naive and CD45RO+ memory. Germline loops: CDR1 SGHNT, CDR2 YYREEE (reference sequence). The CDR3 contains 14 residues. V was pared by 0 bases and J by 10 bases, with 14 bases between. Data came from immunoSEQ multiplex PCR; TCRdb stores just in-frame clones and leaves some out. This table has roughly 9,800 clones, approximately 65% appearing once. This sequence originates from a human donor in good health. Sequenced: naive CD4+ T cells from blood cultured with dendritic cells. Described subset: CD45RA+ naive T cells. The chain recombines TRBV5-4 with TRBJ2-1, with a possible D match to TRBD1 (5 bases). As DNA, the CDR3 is TGTGCCAGCAGCTTGGGCGAGACAGACTGGGAGCAGTTCTTC. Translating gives CASSLGETDWEQFF.